The 8 T cell receptor beta chains below were found in one sample sequenced in a study of cytomegalovirus exposure and HLA in healthy donors. Here immunoSEQ multiplex PCR was the method, and the copy in TCRdb shows in-frame clones only, minus some. The data show some 140,000 clones, roughly 86% seen once. Sequencing was performed on PBMCs. Receptors originate from a woman in her thirties in good health and CMV-seronegative.

This rearrangement joins TRBV5-1 to TRBJ2-3, with 7 bases aligning to TRBD2. The CDR3 covers 14 residues. Germline lookup yields CDR1 SGHRS and CDR2 YFSETQ. The trim removed 4 bases at V and 4 bases at J, leaving 6 bases unmatched. The CDR3 DNA is TGCGCCAGCAGCGGGAGGGGTGGCTCAGATACGCAGTATTTT. This translates into CASSGRGGSDTQYF.

The J gene is TRBJ1-2, the V gene TRBV6-1; weak D call: TRBD1 (5 bases). Germline loops: CDR1 MNHNS, CDR2 SASEGT. The CDR3 length is 13 residues. V was pared by 3 bases and J by 3 bases, with 8 bases between. This CDR3 reads CASSEGRDYGYTF. CDR3 DNA: TGTGCCAGCAGTGAGGGCAGGGACTATGGCTACACCTTC.

The rearrangement joins TRBV9 to TRBJ2-2; perhaps TRBD2 as D (5 bases). Germline V lookup: CDR1 SGDLS, CDR2 YYNGEE. The CDR3 contains 14 residues. Trimming shortened V by 0 bases and J by 6 bases, and 9 bases separated the two germline ends. CDR3 nucleotide sequence: TGTGCCAGCAGCGTAGCGGGGTTCCCCGGGGAGCTGTTTTTT. Translating gives CASSVAGFPGELFF.

The V gene is TRBV10-3, the J gene TRBJ1-3; 9 nucleotides agree with TRBD1. Germline lookup yields CDR1 ENHRY and CDR2 SYGVKD. This CDR3 is 14 amino acids long. The trim removed 8 bases at V and 10 bases at J, leaving 12 bases unmatched. CDR3 coding DNA: TGTGCCATCCGGCCGGGACAGGGTATTAATACCATATATTTT. Its translation: CAIRPGQGINTIYF.

The rearrangement uses TRBV18 and TRBJ2-1; TRBD2 matches 12 bases. The CDR3 is 16 amino acids. J gave up 6 bases and V 0 bases, and 3 bases lay outside the gene matches. CDR1 and CDR2 (germline): KGHSH, LQKENI. The CDR3 nucleotides read TGTGCCAGCTCACCACCGCTACTAGCGGGGGGCAATGAGCAGTTCTTC. Translating gives CASSPPLLAGGNEQFF.

This clone was found a few times. V and J are TRBV2 and TRBJ2-7; 10 bases fit TRBD1. After removal of 5 bases from V and 2 bases from J, the junction contained 3 bases not matched to a gene. This CDR3 spans 14 amino acids. The germline CDR1 and CDR2 sequences are SNHLY and FYNNEI. The CDR3 bases are TGTGCCAGCAGTCAGGACAGGGGGGCCTACGAGCAGTACTTC. This translates into CASSQDRGAYEQYF.

This chain joins TRBV15 and TRBJ2-5; weak D call: TRBD2 (7 bases). V gave up 6 bases and J gave up 5 bases, with 16 bases separating them. From germline, CDR1 is LNHNV and CDR2 YYDKDF (reference sequence). The CDR3 contains 14 residues. The CDR3: CATRIGGAEETQYF. The DNA for the CDR3 is TGTGCCACCAGAATAGGGGGGGCTGAGGAGACCCAGTACTTC.

The rearrangement joins TRBV7-2 to TRBJ2-7; 7 positions agree with TRBD1. This CDR3 has 15 amino acids. The ends lost 5 bases at V and 4 bases at J; junction bases unmatched: 11. The germline V gene encodes CDR1 SGHTA and CDR2 FQGNSA. CDR3 nucleotides: TGTGCCAGCAGCCCAGGGGGTATCAGGATTTACGAGCAGTACTTC. Protein: CASSPGGIRIYEQYF.